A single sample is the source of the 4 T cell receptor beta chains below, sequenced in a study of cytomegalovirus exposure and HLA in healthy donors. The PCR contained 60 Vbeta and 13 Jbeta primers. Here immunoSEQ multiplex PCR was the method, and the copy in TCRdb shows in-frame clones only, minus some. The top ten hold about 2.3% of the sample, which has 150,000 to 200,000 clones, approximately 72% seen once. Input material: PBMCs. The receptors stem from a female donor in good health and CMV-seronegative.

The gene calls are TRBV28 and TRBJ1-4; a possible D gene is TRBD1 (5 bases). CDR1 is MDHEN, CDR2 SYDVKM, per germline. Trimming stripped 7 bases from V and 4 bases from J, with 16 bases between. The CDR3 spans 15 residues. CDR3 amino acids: CASTPGVRLNEKLFF. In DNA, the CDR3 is TGTGCCAGCACCCCGGGGGTCCGGCTTAATGAAAAACTGTTTTTT.

Here the CDR3 reads CASSLSGQANTEAFF. CDR3 DNA: TGTGCCAGCAGTTTATCAGGACAGGCGAACACTGAAGCTTTCTTT. The chain joins TRBV27 to TRBJ1-1, with 7 nucleotides matching TRBD1. The CDR3 runs 15 residues. V lost 0 bases to trimming and J lost 1 base; unmatched junction nucleotides: 2. Looked up from germline, CDR1 is MNHEY and CDR2 is SMNVEV (reference sequence).

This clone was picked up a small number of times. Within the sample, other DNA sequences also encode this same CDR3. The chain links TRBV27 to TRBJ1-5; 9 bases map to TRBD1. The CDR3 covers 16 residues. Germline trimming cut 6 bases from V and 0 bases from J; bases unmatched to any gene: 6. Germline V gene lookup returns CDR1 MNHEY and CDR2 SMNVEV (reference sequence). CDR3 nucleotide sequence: TGTGCCAGCAGCCTCGGGACAGGGTATAGCAATCAGCCCCAGCATTTT. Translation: CASSLGTGYSNQPQHF.

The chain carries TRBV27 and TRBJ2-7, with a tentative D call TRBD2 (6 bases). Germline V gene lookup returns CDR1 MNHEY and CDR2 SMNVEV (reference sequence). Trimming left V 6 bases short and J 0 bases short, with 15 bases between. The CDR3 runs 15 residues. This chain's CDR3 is CASSPSGGVSYEQYF. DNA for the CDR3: TGTGCCAGCAGCCCCTCCGGGGGTGTCTCCTACGAGCAGTACTTC.